This T cell receptor (beta chain) was profiled in a study of cytomegalovirus exposure and HLA in healthy donors. Study-level findings and limits: Productive status was seen about 87% or about 30% of the time for most TCR beta V segments in an earlier analysis.

The primer mix had 60 Vbeta and 13 Jbeta primers. The repertoire was sequenced with immunoSEQ multiplex PCR; TCRdb's copy has only in-frame clones and lacks some. Among 150,000 to 200,000 clones listed, just under 80% were seen once. There are 15 residues in the CDR3. Trimming at V came to 5 bases and at J to 0 bases, leaving 6 bases not matched to a gene. CDR1 and CDR2 from the germline V gene are ENHRY and SYGVKD. About this clone: Its target is not known.

The V and J genes are TRBV10-3 and TRBJ1-2; TRBD1 matches 7 bases. This TCR was sampled from a woman aged 40-49 years in good health and CMV-seropositive. Input material: PBMCs. The CDR3 here is CAISPQGGANYGYTF. The CDR3 DNA is TGTGCCATCAGTCCACAAGGGGGCGCTAACTATGGCTACACCTTC.